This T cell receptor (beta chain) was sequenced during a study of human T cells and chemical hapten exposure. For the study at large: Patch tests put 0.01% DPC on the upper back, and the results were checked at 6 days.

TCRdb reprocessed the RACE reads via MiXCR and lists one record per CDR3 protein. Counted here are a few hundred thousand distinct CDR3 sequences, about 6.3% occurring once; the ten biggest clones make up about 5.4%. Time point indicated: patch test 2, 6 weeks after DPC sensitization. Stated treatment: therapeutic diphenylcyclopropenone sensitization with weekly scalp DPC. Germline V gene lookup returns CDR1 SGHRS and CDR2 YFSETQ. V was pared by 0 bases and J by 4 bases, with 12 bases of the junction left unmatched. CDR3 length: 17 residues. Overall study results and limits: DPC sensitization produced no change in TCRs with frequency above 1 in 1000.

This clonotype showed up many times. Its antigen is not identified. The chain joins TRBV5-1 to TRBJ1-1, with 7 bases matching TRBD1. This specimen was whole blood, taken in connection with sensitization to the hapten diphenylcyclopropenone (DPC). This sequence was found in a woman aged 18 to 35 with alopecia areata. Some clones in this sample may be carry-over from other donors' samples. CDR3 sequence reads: CASSLETGQGWGTEAFF. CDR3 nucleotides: TGCGCCAGCAGCTTGGAGACAGGGCAGGGATGGGGCACTGAAGCTTTCTTT.